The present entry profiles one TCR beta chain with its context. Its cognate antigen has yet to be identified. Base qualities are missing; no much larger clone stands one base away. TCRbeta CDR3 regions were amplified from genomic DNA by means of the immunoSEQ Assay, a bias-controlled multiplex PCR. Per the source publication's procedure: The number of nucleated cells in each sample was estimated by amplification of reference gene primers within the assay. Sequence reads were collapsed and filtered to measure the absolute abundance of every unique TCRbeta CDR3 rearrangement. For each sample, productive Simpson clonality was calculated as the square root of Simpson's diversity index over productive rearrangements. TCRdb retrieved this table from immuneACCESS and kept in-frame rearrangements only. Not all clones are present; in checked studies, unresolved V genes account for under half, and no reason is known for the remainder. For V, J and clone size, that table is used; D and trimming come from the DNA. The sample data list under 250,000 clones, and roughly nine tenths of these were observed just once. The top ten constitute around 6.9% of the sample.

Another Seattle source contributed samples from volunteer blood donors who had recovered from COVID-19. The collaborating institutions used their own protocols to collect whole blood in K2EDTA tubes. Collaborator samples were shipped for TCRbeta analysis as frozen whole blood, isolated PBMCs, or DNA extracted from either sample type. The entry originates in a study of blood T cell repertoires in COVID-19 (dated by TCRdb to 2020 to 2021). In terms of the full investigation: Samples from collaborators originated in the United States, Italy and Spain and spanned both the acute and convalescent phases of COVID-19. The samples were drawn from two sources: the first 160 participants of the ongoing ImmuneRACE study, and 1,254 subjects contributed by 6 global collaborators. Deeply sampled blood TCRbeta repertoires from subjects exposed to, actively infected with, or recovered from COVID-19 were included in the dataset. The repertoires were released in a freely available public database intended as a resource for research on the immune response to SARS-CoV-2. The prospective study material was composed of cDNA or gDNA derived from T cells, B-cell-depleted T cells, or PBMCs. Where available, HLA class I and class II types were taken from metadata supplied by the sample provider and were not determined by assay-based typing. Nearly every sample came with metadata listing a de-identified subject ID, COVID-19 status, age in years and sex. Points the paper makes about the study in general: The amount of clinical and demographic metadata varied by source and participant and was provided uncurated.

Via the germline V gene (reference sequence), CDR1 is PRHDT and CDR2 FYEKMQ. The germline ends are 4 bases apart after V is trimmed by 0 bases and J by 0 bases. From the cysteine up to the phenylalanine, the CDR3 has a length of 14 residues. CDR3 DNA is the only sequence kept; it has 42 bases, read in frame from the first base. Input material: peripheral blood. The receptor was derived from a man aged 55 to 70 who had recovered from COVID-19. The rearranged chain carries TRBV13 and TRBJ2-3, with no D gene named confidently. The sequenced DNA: TGTGCCAGCAGCTTAGGGGCTAGCACAGATACGCAGTATTTT. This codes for CASSLGASTDTQYF.